A single sample gave rise to the 23 T cell receptor beta chains below, sequenced in a study of T cell responses to AZD1222 COVID-19 vaccine. Clones were sequenced by immunoSEQ multiplex PCR, and TCRdb holds only the in-frame ones, with some missing. The repertoire holds just over 95,000 clones, 85% to 90% seen once, with approximately 3.7% in the top ten. The material was peripheral blood, obtained on day 0 of AZD1222 vaccination. These receptors all stem from an adult in good health.

The genes are TRBV21-1 and TRBJ1-1; the table's TRBD1 call for D was not verified on the DNA. TRBV21-1 is an annotated pseudogene. The CDR3 runs 14 residues. The CDR3 here is CASSHGTGGTEAFF. DNA for the CDR3: TGTGCCAGCAGCCACGGGACAGGGGGGACTGAAGCTTTCTTT.

The V call is TRBV3-1 (or the pseudogene TRBV3-2), the J call TRBJ1-5; 9 bases fit TRBD1. CDR1 LGHDT and CDR2 YNNKEL come from the germline V gene (reference sequence). CDR3 length: 14 residues. Trimming cost V 3 bases and J 6 bases; bases outside gene matches: 3. This CDR3 reads CASSQGQGSQPQHF. CDR3 nucleotides: TGTGCCAGCAGCCAGGGACAGGGAAGTCAGCCCCAGCATTTT.

In its sample, this clone was seen a few times. The genes are TRBV7-8 and TRBJ2-7; 9 bases map to TRBD1. This CDR3 has 18 amino acids. In germline, CDR1 is SGHVS, CDR2 FQNEAQ. Trimming removed 4 bases from V and 7 bases from J; junction bases left unmatched: 20. DNA for the CDR3: TGTGCCAGCAGCTCGCCCAGGGACAGGGAGGACCCCGTTGGTGAGCAGTACTTC. Its protein product is CASSSPRDREDPVGEQYF.

The chain has TRBV7-6 and TRBJ2-5; D unresolved. Deletions cut 3 bases from V and 5 bases from J, with 13 bases between. The CDR3 totals 14 residues. The V gene's germline CDR1 is SGHVS and CDR2 FNYEAQ. The CDR3 sequence: CASSLNQGWETQYF. CDR3 in DNA: TGTGCCAGCAGCTTGAACCAAGGGTGGGAGACCCAGTACTTC.

V is TRBV21-1 and J is TRBJ1-5; the table assigns TRBD1, which was not confirmed against the DNA. TRBV21-1 is given as a pseudogene. This CDR3 comprises 16 residues. The CDR3 DNA is TGTGCCAGCAGCTTAAAGACAGGGTCGAGCAATCAGCCCCAGCATTTT. This codes for CASSLKTGSSNQPQHF.

The chain combines TRBV18 with TRBJ1-5; D unresolved. Trimming removed 6 bases at V and 6 bases at J, with 15 bases between. This CDR3 spans 14 amino acids. Per germline, CDR1 KGHSH and CDR2 LQKENI. CDR3 sequence: CASSQIGGTQPQHF. The CDR3 nucleotides are TGTGCCAGCTCGCAAATAGGCGGCACTCAGCCCCAGCATTTT.

The J gene is TRBJ2-1, the V gene TRBV6-6, with a tentative D call TRBD2 (5 bases). V gave up 2 bases and J gave up 2 bases, with 13 bases separating them. CDR3 length: 16 amino acids. Germline V CDR1 and CDR2: MNHNY, SVGAGI (reference sequence). The DNA for the CDR3 is TGTGCCAGCAGTTACCCACCCGGGGTAACCTACAATGAGCAGTTCTTC. The encoded protein is CASSYPPGVTYNEQFF.

This chain links TRBV5-4 with TRBJ1-6; 7 bases agree with TRBD1. This CDR3 spans 17 amino acids. Germline CDR1 reads SGHNT; CDR2 reads YYREEE (reference sequence). Trimming at V came to 0 bases and at J to 9 bases, leaving 12 bases not matched to a gene. CDR3 amino acids: CASSLALRQGVGSPLHF. The CDR3 DNA is TGTGCCAGCAGCTTGGCCCTGAGACAGGGAGTTGGTTCACCCCTCCACTTT.

The CDR3 nucleotides are TGTGCCAGCAGCCGAGGGAACGGCTACACCTTC. Its translation is CASSRGNGYTF. The chain recombines TRBV7-9 with TRBJ1-2; no firm D call. CDR3 length: 11 residues. The V end lost 5 bases, the J end lost 8 bases, and 9 bases lay between the germline ends. From germline, CDR1 is SEHNR and CDR2 FQNEAQ (reference sequence).

This clone was seen only a few times. This rearrangement joins TRBV18 to TRBJ2-5; 7 bases line up with TRBD1. The junction had 4 bases not matched to a gene; V was cut back by 4 bases and J by 5 bases. This CDR3 is 13 amino acids long. Germline CDR1 KGHSH, CDR2 LQKENI. The CDR3 loop is CASSREQGETQYF. In DNA, the CDR3 is TGTGCCAGCTCACGGGAACAGGGGGAGACCCAGTACTTC. The full variable domain, in which reference TRBV18 and TRBJ2-5 provide the parts outside the CDR3, is NAGVMQNPRHLVRRRGQEARLRCSPMKGHSHVYWYRQLPEEGLKFMVYLQKENIIDESGMPKERFSAEFPKEGPSILRIQQVVRGDSAAYFCASSREQGETQYFGPGTRLLVL.

The CDR3 is CASSAGTGSGNTIYF. The CDR3 DNA reads as TGTGCCAGCTCAGCCGGGACAGGGTCTGGAAACACCATATATTTT. This chain joins TRBV18 and TRBJ1-3; TRBD1 agrees at 9 bases. Germline CDR1 and CDR2: KGHSH and LQKENI. With 5 bases clipped from V and 1 base from J, the junction kept 3 bases outside the gene matches. CDR3 size: 15 residues.

The chain couples TRBV7-6 to TRBJ1-3; 7 bases map to TRBD1. J was trimmed by 4 bases and V by 4 bases; bases with no gene match: 10. Germline CDR1 and CDR2: SGHVS and FNYEAQ. There are 16 residues in the CDR3. For the CDR3, the DNA is TGTGCCAGCAGCTCCATCCCCCCGGGACAGGGAAACACCATATATTTT. Its translation is CASSSIPPGQGNTIYF.

The chain combines TRBV5-1 with TRBJ2-3; D uncertain. The CDR3 is 13 residues long. Trimming stripped 6 bases from V and 0 bases from J, with 8 bases between. CDR1 and CDR2 from the germline V gene are SGHRS and YFSETQ. CDR3 coding DNA: TGCGCCAGCACAGCCCCCAGCACAGATACGCAGTATTTT. As protein: CASTAPSTDTQYF.

The J gene is TRBJ1-6, the V gene TRBV7-9; D is possibly TRBD1 (5 bases). The CDR3 is 17 amino acids. Trimming took off 5 bases at V and 7 bases at J, with 21 bases between the two ends. CDR1 and CDR2 (germline): SEHNR, FQNEAQ (reference sequence). DNA for the CDR3: TGTGCCAGCAGCGTCGGGACGGCGGGCTATGGAAATTCACCCCTCCACTTT. Encoded protein: CASSVGTAGYGNSPLHF.

The chain combines TRBV5-1 with TRBJ1-1; a weak D match, TRBD1 (5 bases). This CDR3 contains 13 residues. The germline gives CDR1 SGHRS, CDR2 YFSETQ. V lost 7 bases and J lost 1, with 11 bases in between. CDR3 DNA sequence: TGCGCCAGCGGGCTGACAGAGAACACTGAAGCTTTCTTT. It codes for CASGLTENTEAFF.

V and J are TRBV7-9 and TRBJ2-7; the D gene is possibly TRBD1 (8 bases). Germline assignment: CDR1 SEHNR and CDR2 FQNEAQ (reference sequence). The CDR3 sequence is 15 residues long. Trimming pared 5 bases from V and 4 bases from J, leaving 18 bases between. CDR3 bases: TGTGCCAGCAGCCCGCGGACAGGGAGGGCGTACGAGCAGTACTTC. Protein product: CASSPRTGRAYEQYF.

The chain combines TRBV7-3 with TRBJ2-1; D unresolved. V was clipped by 4 bases and J by 1 base, with 5 bases between them. CDR3 length equals 13 residues. CDR1 and CDR2 (germline): SGHTA, FQGTGA. The CDR3 loop reads CASSSGSYNEQFF. The CDR3 DNA reads TGTGCCAGCAGCTCCGGGTCCTACAATGAGCAGTTCTTC. The full variable domain, rest sourced from reference TRBV7-3 and TRBJ2-1, is GAGVSQTPSNKVTEKGKYVELRCDPISGHTALYWYRQSLGQGPEFLIYFQGTGAADDSGLPNDRFFAVRPEGSVSTLKIQRTERGDSAVYLCASSSGSYNEQFFGPGTRLTVL.

This clone is a singleton in its sample. The chain carries TRBV5-1 and TRBJ2-5; 9 nucleotides agree with TRBD1. V was pared by 2 bases and J by 1 base, with 3 bases of the junction left unmatched. Germline CDR1 and CDR2: SGHRS and YFSETQ. CDR3 length: 15 residues. CDR3 protein: CASSFPGQGQETQYF. In DNA form, the CDR3 reads TGCGCCAGCAGCTTCCCGGGACAGGGCCAAGAGACCCAGTACTTC. The complete variable domain, with remaining parts taken from reference TRBV5-1 and TRBJ2-5, reads KAGVTQTPRYLIKTRGQQVTLSCSPISGHRSVSWYQQTPGQGLQFLFEYFSETQRNKGNFPGRFSGRQFSNSRSEMNVSTLELGDSALYLCASSFPGQGQETQYFGPGTRLLVL.

The chain is built from TRBV7-2 and TRBJ2-2; D unresolved. The CDR3 runs to 14 residues. Germline loops: CDR1 SGHTA, CDR2 FQGNSA. With 6 bases removed from V and 1 base from J, the gap between germline ends came to 9 bases. In DNA, the CDR3 is TGTGCCAGCAGGTCCGGAAGGAACACCGGGGAGCTGTTTTTT. Its translation: CASRSGRNTGELFF.

CDR3 protein: CASSLEGLSYGYTF. The CDR3 region has the DNA TGTGCCAGCAGCTTAGAAGGCCTCTCCTATGGCTACACCTTC. The chain is built from TRBV7-9 and TRBJ1-2; D unclear. V was clipped by 1 base and J by 4 bases, with 10 bases between them. Germline loops: CDR1 SEHNR, CDR2 FQNEAQ (reference sequence). CDR3 length equals 14 residues.

The chain recombines TRBV4-3 with TRBJ2-3; D gene unclear. This CDR3 is built from 16 residues. Trimming stripped 5 bases from V and 4 bases from J, with 19 bases between. The germline gives CDR1 LGHNA, CDR2 YSLEER. The CDR3 DNA reads TGCGCCAGCAGCTCTCGGGCCCTAGAGACGGCAGATACGCAGTATTTT. Protein product: CASSSRALETADTQYF.

This clone showed up just a few times. This chain joins TRBV15 and TRBJ2-5; D remains ambiguous. The CDR3 is 14 amino acids. Between the trimmed V and J ends, which lost 3 bases and 3 bases, there was a span of 11 bases. Germline lookup yields CDR1 LNHNV and CDR2 YYDKDF (reference sequence). This CDR3 reads CATSSMTFEETQYF. The CDR3 DNA reads as TGTGCCACCAGCAGTATGACCTTCGAAGAGACCCAGTACTTC.

CDR3 residues: CASSEGRHGYTF. As DNA, the CDR3 is TGTGCCAGCAGTGAGGGCAGGCATGGCTACACCTTC. The chain carries TRBV25-1 and TRBJ1-2; D not resolved. With 3 bases removed from V and 6 bases from J, the gap between germline ends came to 8 bases. This CDR3 has 12 residues. Germline lookup yields CDR1 MGHDK and CDR2 SYGVNS.